The sequence of this TCR beta chain was determined in a study of human T cells and chemical hapten exposure. As for the study in general: Alopecia universalis, totalis or areata was present in patients who were mostly female. Study-level points and caveats: Expanded TCRs clustered into significantly more large CDR3 similarity groups than controls, the analysis revealed.

Notes on this clonotype: What it binds is unknown.

TCRdb ran MiXCR on the RACE reads and lists one entry per CDR3 protein. The table has 360,000 or so distinct CDR3 sequences, roughly 6% seen once; the top ten hold more than 5.5%. Time point noted: patch test 2, 6 weeks after DPC sensitization. Documented treatment: therapeutic diphenylcyclopropenone sensitization with weekly scalp DPC. The CDR3 covers 14 residues. The rearrangement uses TRBV21-1 and TRBJ1-1; the D call of TRBD1 is as the table states it, not checked on the DNA. TRBV21-1 is a pseudogene locus. This clonotype was obtained from a woman aged 18-29 years with alopecia areata. Some clones in this sample may be carry-over from other donors' samples. The sample here was whole blood, taken in connection with sensitization to the hapten diphenylcyclopropenone (DPC). The CDR3 DNA reads TGTGCCAGCAGCAAGACAGGCATGAACACTGAAGCTTTCTTT. Translating gives CASSKTGMNTEAFF.